This T cell receptor (beta chain) is drawn from a study of control samples from healthy donors and cancer patients. V was pared by 3 bases and J by 6 bases, with 12 bases between. The CDR3 sequence is 13 residues long. The germline CDR1 and CDR2 sequences are LNHDA and SQIVND (reference sequence). The assay was immunoSEQ multiplex PCR, and TCRdb's table has in-frame clones only and misses some. The profile covers approximately 170,000 clones, with 93% appearing a single time and roughly 3.9% taken by the ten largest. The sample taken for sequencing was blood. This rearrangement joins TRBV19 to TRBJ2-7, with D perhaps TRBD2 (6 bases). This receptor was taken from a woman aged 60-70 years in good health. CDR3 sequence: CASSIGGLGEQYF. Written as DNA, the CDR3 is TGTGCCAGTAGTATTGGGGGGTTAGGCGAGCAGTACTTC.